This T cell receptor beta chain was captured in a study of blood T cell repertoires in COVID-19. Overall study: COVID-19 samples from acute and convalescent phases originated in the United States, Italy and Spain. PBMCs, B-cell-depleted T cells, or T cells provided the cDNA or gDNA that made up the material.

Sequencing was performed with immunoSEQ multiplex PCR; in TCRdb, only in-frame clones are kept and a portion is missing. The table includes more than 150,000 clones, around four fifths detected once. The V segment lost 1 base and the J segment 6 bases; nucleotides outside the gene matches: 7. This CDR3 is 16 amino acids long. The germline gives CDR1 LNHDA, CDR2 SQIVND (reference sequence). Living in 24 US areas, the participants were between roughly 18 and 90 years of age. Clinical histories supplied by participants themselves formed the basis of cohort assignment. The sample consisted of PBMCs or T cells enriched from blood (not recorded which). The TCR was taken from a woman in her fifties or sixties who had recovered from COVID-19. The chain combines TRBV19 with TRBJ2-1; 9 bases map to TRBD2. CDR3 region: CASSIVGAGGINEQFF. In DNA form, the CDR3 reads TGTGCCAGTAGTATAGTAGGAGCGGGGGGAATCAATGAGCAGTTCTTC.